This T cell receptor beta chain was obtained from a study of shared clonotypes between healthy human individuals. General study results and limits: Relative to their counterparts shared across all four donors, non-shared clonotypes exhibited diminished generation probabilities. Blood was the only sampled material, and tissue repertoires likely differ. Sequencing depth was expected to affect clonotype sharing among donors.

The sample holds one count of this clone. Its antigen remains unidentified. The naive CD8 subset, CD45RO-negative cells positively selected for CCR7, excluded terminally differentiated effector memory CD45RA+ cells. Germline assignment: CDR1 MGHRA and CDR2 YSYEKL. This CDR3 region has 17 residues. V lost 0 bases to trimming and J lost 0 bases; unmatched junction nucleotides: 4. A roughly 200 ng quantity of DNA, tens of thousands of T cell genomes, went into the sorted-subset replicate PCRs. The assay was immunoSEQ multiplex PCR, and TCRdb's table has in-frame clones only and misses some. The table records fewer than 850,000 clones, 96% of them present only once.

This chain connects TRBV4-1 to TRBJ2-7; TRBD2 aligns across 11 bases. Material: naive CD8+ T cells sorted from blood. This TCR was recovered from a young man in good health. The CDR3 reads CASSQDWTSGPSYEQYF. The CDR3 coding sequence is TGCGCCAGCAGCCAAGACTGGACTAGCGGGCCCTCCTACGAGCAGTACTTC.